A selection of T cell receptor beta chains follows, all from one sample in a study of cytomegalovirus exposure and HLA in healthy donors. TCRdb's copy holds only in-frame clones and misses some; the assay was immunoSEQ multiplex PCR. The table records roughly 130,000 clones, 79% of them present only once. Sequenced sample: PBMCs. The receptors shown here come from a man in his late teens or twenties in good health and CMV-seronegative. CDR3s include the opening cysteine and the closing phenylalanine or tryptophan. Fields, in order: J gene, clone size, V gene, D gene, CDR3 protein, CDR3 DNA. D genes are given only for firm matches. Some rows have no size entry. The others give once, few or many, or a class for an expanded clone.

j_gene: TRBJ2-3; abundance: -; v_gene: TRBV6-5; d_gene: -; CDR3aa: CASSGRGRGAAQYF; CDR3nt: TGTGCCAGCAGTGGAAGGGGTCGAGGAGCTGCGCAGTATTTT
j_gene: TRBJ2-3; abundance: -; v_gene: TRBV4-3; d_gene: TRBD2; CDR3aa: CASSQDPPRGEFSTDTQYF; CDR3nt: TGCGCCAGCAGCCAAGATCCCCCCCGGGGGGAGTTCAGCACAGATACGCAGTATTTT
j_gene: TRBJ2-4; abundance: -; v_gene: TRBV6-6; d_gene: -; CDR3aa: CASSYGGETKNIQYF; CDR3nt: TGTGCCAGCAGTTACGGGGGCGAGACCAAAAACATTCAGTACTTC
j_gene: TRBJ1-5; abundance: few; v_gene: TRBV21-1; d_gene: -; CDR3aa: CASSGTVGQGDNQPQHF; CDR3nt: TGTGCCAGCAGCGGAACTGTCGGACAGGGGGACAATCAGCCCCAGCATTTT
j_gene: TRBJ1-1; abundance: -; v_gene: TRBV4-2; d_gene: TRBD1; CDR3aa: CASSLGTVGAFF; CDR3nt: TGTGCCAGCAGCCTCGGGACAGTGGGGGCTTTCTTT
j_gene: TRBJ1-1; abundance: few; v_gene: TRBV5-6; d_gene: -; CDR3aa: CASSPVGGDTEAFF; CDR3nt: TGTGCCAGCAGCCCCGTGGGGGGGGACACTGAAGCTTTCTTT
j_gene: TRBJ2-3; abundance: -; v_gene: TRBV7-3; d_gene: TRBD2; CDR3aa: CASSLKSGGADTQYF; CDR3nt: TGTGCCAGCAGCTTAAAAAGCGGGGGGGCGGATACGCAGTATTTT
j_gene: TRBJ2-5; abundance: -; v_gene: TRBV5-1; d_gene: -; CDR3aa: CASSVDREVETQYF; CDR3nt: TGCGCCAGCAGCGTAGACAGGGAGGTGGAGACCCAGTACTTC
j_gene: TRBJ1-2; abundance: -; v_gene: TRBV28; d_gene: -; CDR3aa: CASSLEAWGQQGYTF; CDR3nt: TGTGCCAGCAGTTTAGAGGCCTGGGGGCAGCAGGGCTACACCTTC
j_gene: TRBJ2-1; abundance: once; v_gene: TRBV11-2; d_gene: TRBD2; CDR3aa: CASSQQRLAASYNEQFF; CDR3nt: TGTGCCAGCAGCCAACAAAGACTAGCGGCGTCCTACAATGAGCAGTTCTTC
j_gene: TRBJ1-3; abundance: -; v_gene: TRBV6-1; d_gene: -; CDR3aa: CASSGRTVSDGNTIYF; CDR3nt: TGTGCCAGCAGTGGCCGGACAGTTTCAGATGGAAACACCATATATTTT
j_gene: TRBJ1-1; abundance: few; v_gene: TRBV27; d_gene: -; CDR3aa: CASSFRRVGTEAFF; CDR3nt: TGTGCCAGCAGTTTTCGGAGGGTGGGCACTGAAGCTTTCTTT
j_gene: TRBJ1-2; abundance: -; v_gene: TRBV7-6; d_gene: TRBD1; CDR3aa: CASSPGTGPGYTF; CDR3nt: TGTGCCAGCAGTCCCGGGACAGGGCCTGGCTACACCTTC
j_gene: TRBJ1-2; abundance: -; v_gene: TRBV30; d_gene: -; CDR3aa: CAWSVLGRPYGYTF; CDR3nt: TGTGCCTGGAGTGTACTGGGGAGGCCGTATGGCTACACCTTC
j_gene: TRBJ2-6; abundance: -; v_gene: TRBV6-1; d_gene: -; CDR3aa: CASSENGYGANVLTF; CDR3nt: TGTGCCAGCAGTGAAAACGGGTACGGGGCCAACGTCCTGACTTTC